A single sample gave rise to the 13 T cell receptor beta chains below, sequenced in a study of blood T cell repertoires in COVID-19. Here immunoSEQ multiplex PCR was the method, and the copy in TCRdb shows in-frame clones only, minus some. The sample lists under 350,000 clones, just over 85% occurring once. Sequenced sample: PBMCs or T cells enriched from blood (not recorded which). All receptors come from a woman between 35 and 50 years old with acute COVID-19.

This CDR3 reads CASSTSGVYNSPLHF. CDR3 nucleotides: TGTGCCAGCAGTACTTCAGGGGTCTATAATTCACCCCTCCACTTT. The chain recombines TRBV27 with TRBJ1-6; perhaps TRBD1 as D (6 bases). This CDR3 is built from 15 residues. Trimming left V 5 bases short and J 3 bases short, with 11 bases between. Germline V gene sequence: CDR1 MNHEY, CDR2 SMNVEV (reference sequence).

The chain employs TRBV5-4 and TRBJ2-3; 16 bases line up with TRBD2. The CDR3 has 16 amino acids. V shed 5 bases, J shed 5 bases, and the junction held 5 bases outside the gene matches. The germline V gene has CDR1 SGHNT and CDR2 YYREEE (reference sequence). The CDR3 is CASRSGTSGGVDTQYF. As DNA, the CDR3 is TGTGCCAGCAGGTCCGGGACTAGCGGGGGGGTAGATACGCAGTATTTT.

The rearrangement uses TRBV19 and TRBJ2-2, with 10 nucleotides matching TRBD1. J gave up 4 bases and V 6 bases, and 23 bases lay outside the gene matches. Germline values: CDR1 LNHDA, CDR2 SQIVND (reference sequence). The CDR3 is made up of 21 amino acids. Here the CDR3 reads CASSTRGQGGGYGGTTGELFF. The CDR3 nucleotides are TGTGCCAGTAGCACCAGAGGACAGGGGGGCGGTTACGGCGGGACCACCGGGGAGCTGTTTTTT. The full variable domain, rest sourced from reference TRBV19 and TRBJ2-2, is DGGITQSPKYLFRKEGQNVTLSCEQNLNHDAMYWYRQDPGQGLRLIYYSQIVNDFQKGDIAEGYSVSREKKESFPLTVTSAQKNPTAFYLCASSTRGQGGGYGGTTGELFFGEGSRLTVL.

Here the CDR3 DNA reads TGTGCCAGCAGCTTCAGGGGCCATGGCTACACCTTC. This sequence encodes CASSFRGHGYTF. This sequence joins TRBV5-8 and TRBJ1-2; a possible D gene is TRBD1 (6 bases). Deletions cut 2 bases from V and 6 bases from J, with 8 bases between. CDR1 and CDR2 (germline): SGHTS, YDEGEE. The CDR3 covers 12 residues.

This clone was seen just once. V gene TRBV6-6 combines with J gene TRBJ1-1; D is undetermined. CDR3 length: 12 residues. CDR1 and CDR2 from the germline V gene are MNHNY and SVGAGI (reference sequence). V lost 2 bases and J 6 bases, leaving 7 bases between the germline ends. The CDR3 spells CASSYARAEAFF. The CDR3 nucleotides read TGTGCCAGCAGTTACGCCCGGGCTGAAGCTTTCTTT.

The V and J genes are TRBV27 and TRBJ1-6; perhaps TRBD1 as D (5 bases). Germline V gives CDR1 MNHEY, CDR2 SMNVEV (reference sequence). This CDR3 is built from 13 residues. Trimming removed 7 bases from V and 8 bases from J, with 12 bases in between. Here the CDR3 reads CASNGGTYSPLHF. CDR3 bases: TGTGCCAGCAACGGGGGGACCTATTCACCCCTCCACTTT.

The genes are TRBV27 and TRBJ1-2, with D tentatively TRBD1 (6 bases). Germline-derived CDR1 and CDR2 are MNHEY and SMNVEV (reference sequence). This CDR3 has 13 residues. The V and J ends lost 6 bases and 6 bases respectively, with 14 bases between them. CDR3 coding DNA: TGTGCCAGCAGGGATACAGGGACCGATGGCTACACCTTC. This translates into CASRDTGTDGYTF.

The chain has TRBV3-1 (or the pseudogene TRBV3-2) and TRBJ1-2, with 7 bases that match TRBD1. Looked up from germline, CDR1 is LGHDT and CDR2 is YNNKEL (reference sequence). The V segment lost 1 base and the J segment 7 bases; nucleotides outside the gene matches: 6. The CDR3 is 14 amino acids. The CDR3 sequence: CASSQGKTGSGYTF. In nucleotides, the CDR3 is TGTGCCAGCAGCCAAGGAAAGACAGGGAGTGGCTACACCTTC.

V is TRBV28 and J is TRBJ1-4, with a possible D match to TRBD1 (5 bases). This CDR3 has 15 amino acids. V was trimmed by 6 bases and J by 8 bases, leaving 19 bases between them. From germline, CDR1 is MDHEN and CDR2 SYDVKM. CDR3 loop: CASRGGEQALEKLFF. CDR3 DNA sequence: TGTGCCAGCAGGGGTGGGGAACAGGCACTCGAAAAACTGTTTTTT.

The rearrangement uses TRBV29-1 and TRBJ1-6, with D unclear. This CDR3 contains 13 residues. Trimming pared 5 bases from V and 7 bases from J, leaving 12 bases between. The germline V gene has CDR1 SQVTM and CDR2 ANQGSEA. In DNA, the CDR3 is TGCAGCGTTCAGAAGGGAGTAAATTCACCCCTCCACTTT. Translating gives CSVQKGVNSPLHF.

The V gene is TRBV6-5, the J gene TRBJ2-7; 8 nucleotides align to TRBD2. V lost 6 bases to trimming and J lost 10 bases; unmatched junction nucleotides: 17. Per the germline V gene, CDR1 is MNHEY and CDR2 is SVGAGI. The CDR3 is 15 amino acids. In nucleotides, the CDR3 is TGTGCCAGCAGAGTCGGTGGGGAGACGGGGGGGAACCAGTACTTC. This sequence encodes CASRVGGETGGNQYF.

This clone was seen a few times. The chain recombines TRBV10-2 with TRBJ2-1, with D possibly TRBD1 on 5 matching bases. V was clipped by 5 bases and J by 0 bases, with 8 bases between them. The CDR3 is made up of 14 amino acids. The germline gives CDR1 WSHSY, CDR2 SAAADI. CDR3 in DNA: TGCGCCAGCAGTCCTGACAGCTCCTACAATGAGCAGTTCTTC. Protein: CASSPDSSYNEQFF.

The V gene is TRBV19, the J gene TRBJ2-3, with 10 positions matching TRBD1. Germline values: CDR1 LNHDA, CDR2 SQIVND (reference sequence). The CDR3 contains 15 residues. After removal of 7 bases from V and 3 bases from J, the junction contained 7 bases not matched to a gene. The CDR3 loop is CASTVRDRGTDTQYF. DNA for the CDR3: TGTGCCAGTACCGTTCGGGACAGGGGTACAGATACGCAGTATTTT.